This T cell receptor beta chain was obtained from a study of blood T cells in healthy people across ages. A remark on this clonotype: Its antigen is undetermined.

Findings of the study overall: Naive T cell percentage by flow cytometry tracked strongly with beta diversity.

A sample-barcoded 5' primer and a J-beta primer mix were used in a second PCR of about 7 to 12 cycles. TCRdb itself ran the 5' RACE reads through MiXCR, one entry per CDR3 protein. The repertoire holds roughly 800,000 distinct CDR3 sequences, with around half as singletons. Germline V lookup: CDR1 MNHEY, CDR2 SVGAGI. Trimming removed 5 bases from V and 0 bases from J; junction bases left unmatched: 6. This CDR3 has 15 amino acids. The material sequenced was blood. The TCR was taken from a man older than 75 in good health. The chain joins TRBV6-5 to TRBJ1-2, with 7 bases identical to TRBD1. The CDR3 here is CASSPDRETNYGYTF. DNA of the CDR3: TGTGCCAGCAGTCCTGACAGGGAAACTAACTATGGCTACACCTTC.